The rows below give T cell receptor beta chains drawn from one sample of a study of cytomegalovirus exposure and HLA in healthy donors. Libraries were prepared by immunoSEQ multiplex PCR; TCRdb keeps only in-frame clonotypes and omits some of them. This table holds approximately 100,000 clones, 74% found once. Specimen: PBMCs. The source is a man between 45 and 60 years old in good health and CMV-seropositive. CDR3s leave out the opening cysteine and the closing phenylalanine or tryptophan. The order of the fields is V gene, CDR3 protein.

V: TRBV14
CDR3: ASSARSGRPQH

V: TRBV7-3
CDR3: ASSTSGSTDTQY

V: TRBV5-4
CDR3: ASSSFPRGRGEQY

V: TRBV15
CDR3: ATSPIAGEFGETQY

V: TRBV11-2
CDR3: ASNRQGMVAEAF

V: TRBV2
CDR3: ASSGLAVLVYEQY

V: TRBV5-1
CDR3: ASSQFRQGYEQY

V: TRBV19
CDR3: ASSYDRTDTQY

V: TRBV19
CDR3: ASSPRQGNEKLF

V: TRBV18
CDR3: ASSPPYQRDEQY

V: TRBV5-1
CDR3: ASSPQGHTGGSSYEQY

V: TRBV27
CDR3: ASSLSVQGYNEQY

V: TRBV27
CDR3: ASSLAFGIPGELF

V: TRBV27
CDR3: ASSPFGQYTEAF

V: TRBV5-4
CDR3: ASSFPFGASGEAQY

V: TRBV6-1
CDR3: ASSGRWMSSYNSPLH

V: TRBV10-2
CDR3: ASRRTGGFGQPQH